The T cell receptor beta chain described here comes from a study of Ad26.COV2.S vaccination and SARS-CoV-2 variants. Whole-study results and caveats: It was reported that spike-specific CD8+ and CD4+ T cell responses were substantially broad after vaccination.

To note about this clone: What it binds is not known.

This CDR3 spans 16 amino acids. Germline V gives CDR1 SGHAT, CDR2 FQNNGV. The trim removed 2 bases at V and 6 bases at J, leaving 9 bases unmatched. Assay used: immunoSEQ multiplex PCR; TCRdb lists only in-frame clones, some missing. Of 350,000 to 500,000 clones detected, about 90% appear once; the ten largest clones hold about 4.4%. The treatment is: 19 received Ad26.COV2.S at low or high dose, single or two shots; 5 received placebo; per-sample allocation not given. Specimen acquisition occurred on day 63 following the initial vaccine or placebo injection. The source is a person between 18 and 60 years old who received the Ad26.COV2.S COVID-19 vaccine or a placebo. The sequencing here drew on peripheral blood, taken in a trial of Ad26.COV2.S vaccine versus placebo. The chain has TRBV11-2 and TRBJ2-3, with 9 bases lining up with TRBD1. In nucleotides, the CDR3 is TGTGCCAGCAGCTTACGGGTGGGACAGGGATACGATACGCAGTATTTT. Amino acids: CASSLRVGQGYDTQYF.